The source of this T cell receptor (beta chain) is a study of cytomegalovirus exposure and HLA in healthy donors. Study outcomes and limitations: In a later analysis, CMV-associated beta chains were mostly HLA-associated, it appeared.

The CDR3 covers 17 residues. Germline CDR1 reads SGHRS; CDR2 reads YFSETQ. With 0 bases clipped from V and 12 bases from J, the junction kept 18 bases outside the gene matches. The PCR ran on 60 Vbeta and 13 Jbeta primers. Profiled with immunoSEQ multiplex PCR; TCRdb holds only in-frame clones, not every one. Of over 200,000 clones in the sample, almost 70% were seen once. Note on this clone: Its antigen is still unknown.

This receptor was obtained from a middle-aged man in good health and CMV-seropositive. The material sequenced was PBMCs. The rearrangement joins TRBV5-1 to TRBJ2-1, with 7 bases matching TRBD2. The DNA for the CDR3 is TGCGCCAGCAGCTTGGCAGGGTCTAGCGGCCTGGGTTCAGGGCAGTTCTTC. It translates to CASSLAGSSGLGSGQFF. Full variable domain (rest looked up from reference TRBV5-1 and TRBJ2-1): KAGVTQTPRYLIKTRGQQVTLSCSPISGHRSVSWYQQTPGQGLQFLFEYFSETQRNKGNFPGRFSGRQFSNSRSEMNVSTLELGDSALYLCASSLAGSSGLGSGQFFGPGTRLTVL.